Listed below are T cell receptor beta chains from one sample, sequenced in a study of Graves' ophthalmopathy and Graves' hyperthyroidism. TCRdb re-analysed the multiplex PCR reads in MiXCR, keeping a single row per CDR3 protein. The table includes roughly 420,000 distinct CDR3 sequences, over 20% detected once. The sample consisted of peripheral blood. All receptors derive from a woman aged 18-29 years with stable Graves' hyperthyroidism. Both conserved end residues are part of each CDR3. A D gene is named only where the DNA matches it firmly. Rows may omit the clone size; those that give it use once, few, many or a size class.

cdr3_nt cdr3_aa j_call clone_size d_call v_call
TGCAGTGCTAGGGCTCAGGGGTACTACGAGCAGTACTTC CSARAQGYYEQYF TRBJ2-7 - - TRBV20-1
TGTGCCAGCAGTTTCCGGACCGATAACACCGGGGAGCTGTTTTTT CASSFRTDNTGELFF TRBJ2-2 many - TRBV12-3/TRBV12-4
TGTGCCAGCAGTTTGGGGACAGGGGGTATCTACGAGCAGTACTTC CASSLGTGGIYEQYF TRBJ2-7 many TRBD1 TRBV12-3/TRBV12-4
TGTGCCAGCAGCTTAGAATCCCTATACTACGAGCAGTACTTC CASSLESLYYEQYF TRBJ2-7 many - TRBV7-2
TGTGCCTGGGAAGCGGGGCGAACGTACTTC CAWEAGRTYF TRBJ2-5 many TRBD2 TRBV30
TGTGCCAGCAACCAACAGGGATCCTACGAGCAGTACTTC CASNQQGSYEQYF TRBJ2-7 - - TRBV28
TGTGCCAGCAGCCTTACCGGACAGGGTTCAAACACCATATATTTC CASSLTGQGSNTIYF TRBJ1-3 - TRBD1 TRBV13
TGTGCCAGCAGTGAAAGGGCCAACGGCGGGCGGAGGCGGATTCAGCCCCAGCATTTT CASSERANGGRRRIQPQHF TRBJ1-5 - - TRBV2
TGCGCCAGCAGCCCGAACAGGGGCGGACCGTACTATGGCTACACCTTC CASSPNRGGPYYGYTF TRBJ1-2 many TRBD1 TRBV5-1
TGTGCCAGCAGCGGTCCCTCAGAGACCCAGTACTTC CASSGPSETQYF TRBJ2-5 - - TRBV9
TGTGCCAGTAGTATCTCCCAGTTTTTAAATCAGCCCCAGCATTTT CASSISQFLNQPQHF TRBJ1-5 - - TRBV19
TGTGCCAGCAGCTTACTAGAGAACACTGAAGCTTTCTTT CASSLLENTEAFF TRBJ1-1 many - TRBV12-3/TRBV12-4
TGTGCCACTTCAGGGACCGGCCCCAACGAGCAGTACTTC CATSGTGPNEQYF TRBJ2-7 - - TRBV6-1
TGTGCCAGCAGTTTATCGGGTGAGGGCTCCTACGAGCAGTACTTC CASSLSGEGSYEQYF TRBJ2-7 - - TRBV28
TGTGCCACCAGCTCCCGACTAGCGGCGAACTCTGGGGCCAACGTCCTGACTTTC CATSSRLAANSGANVLTF TRBJ2-6 many TRBD2 TRBV15
TGTGCCAGCAGTTACGACCGGACAGGGGCGTACGAGCAGTACTTC CASSYDRTGAYEQYF TRBJ2-7 many TRBD1 TRBV6-5
TGCAGTGCACCGGACAGGGGGCTGGACACCGGGGAGCTGTTTTTT CSAPDRGLDTGELFF TRBJ2-2 - TRBD1 TRBV20-1
TGCGCCAGCAGCGCGCTCCGGGACGGAAGCTCCTACGAGCAGTACTTC CASSALRDGSSYEQYF TRBJ2-7 - - TRBV5-1
TGTGCCAGCAGTCCTAGGGGGCTCCTATGGGAGACCCAGTACTTC CASSPRGLLWETQYF TRBJ2-5 many TRBD1 TRBV28
TGTGCCAGCAGCCAAGACAACCGGCGGCGGGGAGGCACCGGGGAGCTGTTTTTT CASSQDNRRRGGTGELFF TRBJ2-2 many - TRBV4-2
TGTGCCAGCAGCCCCCGGAAACAGGCCTTAGCCAAAAACATTCAGTACTTC CASSPRKQALAKNIQYF TRBJ2-4 many - TRBV7-9
TGTGCCAGCAGTATAAACAGGGTTTACGAGCAGTACTTC CASSINRVYEQYF TRBJ2-7 - - TRBV28
TGTGCCAGCGAGGCACCCAGACTAGCGAGGTCCGAAGACACCGGGGAGCTGTTTTTT CASEAPRLARSEDTGELFF TRBJ2-2 many TRBD2 TRBV2
TGTGCCAGCAGTTGGGGACAACCTCCCGAGCAGTACTTC CASSWGQPPEQYF TRBJ2-7 - - TRBV12-3/TRBV12-4
TGTGCCAGCAGCTCCCGCCGGGGGGTAGGAGAGACCCAGTACTTC CASSSRRGVGETQYF TRBJ2-5 many TRBD2 TRBV5-6
TGTGCCAGCAGTGAATACAGGGGAGAACGGCGAAACACCATATATTTT CASSEYRGERRNTIYF TRBJ1-3 many TRBD1 TRBV6-1
TGCAGTGCTAAAGTCCGTAAGAACACTGAAGCTTTCTTT CSAKVRKNTEAFF TRBJ1-1 many - TRBV20-1
TGTGCCAGTAGTACCGAGGACAGTTCCGCGAAGCCGTACTTC CASSTEDSSAKPYF TRBJ2-7 many - TRBV19
TGTGCCAGCAGTCCCCTAGATCTAGCGGGAACCGTCTCCTACGAGCAGTACTTC CASSPLDLAGTVSYEQYF TRBJ2-7 many TRBD2 TRBV27